Listed here are 32 T cell receptor beta chains from one sample, sequenced in a study of shared clonotypes between healthy human individuals. The table came from immunoSEQ multiplex PCR; TCRdb's copy has only in-frame clones and leaves some out. This table holds about half a million clones, more than 65% found once. Sequenced material: PBMCs. The receptors derive from a woman aged 40-49 years in good health. Some clones in this sample may be carry-over from other donors' samples.

The chain uses TRBV7-9 and TRBJ1-1, with D possibly being TRBD1 (5 bases). CDR1 is SEHNR and CDR2 is FQNEAQ in the germline V gene (reference sequence). V lost 7 bases and J lost 1, with 13 bases in between. The CDR3 has 14 amino acids. In nucleotides, the CDR3 is TGTGCCAGCATCGTGCCAGGGCCGAACACTGAAGCTTTCTTT. Translating it yields CASIVPGPNTEAFF.

The gene calls are TRBV19 and TRBJ2-7; D uncertain. This CDR3 region has 13 residues. With 5 bases removed from V and 5 bases from J, the gap between germline ends came to 13 bases. The germline CDR1 and CDR2 sequences are LNHDA and SQIVND (reference sequence). CDR3 loop: CASSEGFGHEQYF. The CDR3 DNA follows: TGTGCCAGTAGTGAAGGGTTTGGTCACGAGCAGTACTTC.

The gene calls are TRBV7-8 and TRBJ2-5, with a weak D call TRBD2 (5 bases). Trimming removed 5 bases at V and 5 bases at J, with 12 bases between. CDR1 is SGHVS and CDR2 is FQNEAQ in the germline V gene. The CDR3 sequence is 13 residues long. The chain's CDR3 is CASSSEASETQYF. The DNA of the CDR3 is TGTGCCAGCAGCAGTGAGGCTAGCGAGACCCAGTACTTC.

The rearrangement links TRBV7-2 to TRBJ2-7; TRBD2 agrees at 8 bases. Trimming removed 5 bases from V and 4 bases from J; junction bases left unmatched: 10. CDR3 length equals 15 residues. Germline V lookup: CDR1 SGHTA, CDR2 FQGNSA. The CDR3: CASSPWTAGVYEQYF. Written as DNA, the CDR3 is TGTGCCAGCAGCCCCTGGACAGCGGGAGTATACGAGCAGTACTTC. Together with reference TRBV7-2 and TRBJ2-7, the CDR3 gives the full variable domain: GAGVSQSPSNKVTEKGKDVELRCDPISGHTALYWYRQSLGQGLEFLIYFQGNSAPDKSGLPSDRFSAERTGGSVSTLTIQRTQQEDSAVYLCASSPWTAGVYEQYFGPGTRLTVT.

Many counts were recorded for this clone. The chain is built from TRBV11-2 and TRBJ2-2, with D perhaps TRBD1 (6 bases). This CDR3 is built from 14 residues. CDR1 is SGHAT and CDR2 is FQNNGV in the germline V gene. Deletions cut 3 bases from V and 5 bases from J, with 10 bases between. The CDR3 spells CASSFGRGTGELFF. CDR3 bases: TGTGCCAGCAGCTTCGGCAGGGGTACCGGGGAGCTGTTTTTT.

The chain is built from TRBV11-1 and TRBJ2-5; D call uncertain. The J call may be in error: the DNA end matches TRBJ2-7 better. Germline assignment: CDR1 SGHAT and CDR2 FQDESV (reference sequence). This CDR3 spans 12 amino acids. In DNA, the CDR3 is TGTGCCAGCAGCTTAGTGGGGAACGAGCAGTACTTC. It specifies CASSLVGNEQYF.

The J gene is TRBJ2-5, the V gene TRBV5-6; D not certain. Trimming cost V 1 base and J 1 base, with 8 bases left between them. This CDR3 has 14 amino acids. Germline V gene data show CDR1 as SGHDT and CDR2 as YYEEEE. The CDR3 region is CASSLWSVQETQYF. The CDR3 DNA reads as TGTGCCAGCAGCTTGTGGTCAGTCCAAGAGACCCAGTACTTC.

The chain joins TRBV6-5 to TRBJ1-1; D perhaps matches TRBD1 (5 bases). Germline values: CDR1 MNHEY, CDR2 SVGAGI. V was cut by 4 bases and J by 1 base, with 10 bases left in between. The CDR3 contains 14 residues. This CDR3 reads CASSWGVENTEAFF. The CDR3 nucleotides read TGTGCCAGCAGTTGGGGGGTAGAGAACACTGAAGCTTTCTTT.

The chain couples TRBV11-2 to TRBJ2-7; D is ambiguous. V was cut by 4 bases and J by 0 bases, with 22 bases left in between. Germline V gene data show CDR1 as SGHAT and CDR2 as FQNNGV. The CDR3 has 18 residues. The CDR3: CASSSQTIDNLSSYEQYF. In DNA, the CDR3 is TGTGCCAGCAGCTCCCAAACCATCGACAATTTGAGCTCCTACGAGCAGTACTTC.

This chain connects TRBV5-1 to TRBJ2-2; a weak D match, TRBD1 (6 bases). From germline, CDR1 is SGHRS and CDR2 YFSETQ. V gave up 4 bases and J gave up 5 bases, with 18 bases separating them. This CDR3 comprises 16 residues. The CDR3 reads CASSPLAGARTGELFF. CDR3 DNA sequence: TGCGCCAGCAGCCCCCTGGCAGGGGCAAGAACCGGGGAGCTGTTTTTT.

This clone was seen a single time. The CDR3 loop is CASSVLGRDQPQHF. CDR3 in DNA: TGTGCCAGCAGCGTATTGGGGAGAGATCAGCCCCAGCATTTT. The V call is TRBV9, the J call TRBJ1-5; D not resolved. Germline V gene data show CDR1 as SGDLS and CDR2 as YYNGEE. CDR3 length equals 14 residues. The V end lost 1 base, the J end lost 5 bases, and 10 bases lay between the germline ends.

This rearrangement joins TRBV5-1 to TRBJ2-3, with TRBD2 as a possible D gene (5 bases). There are 14 residues in the CDR3. V lost 4 bases to trimming and J lost 2 bases, with 11 bases between them. Germline CDR1 and CDR2: SGHRS and YFSETQ. The CDR3 region is CASSDAGDTDTQYF. The CDR3 DNA is TGCGCCAGCAGCGATGCGGGCGACACAGATACGCAGTATTTT. Supplemented by reference TRBV5-1 and TRBJ2-3, the full variable domain reads KAGVTQTPRYLIKTRGQQVTLSCSPISGHRSVSWYQQTPGQGLQFLFEYFSETQRNKGNFPGRFSGRQFSNSRSEMNVSTLELGDSALYLCASSDAGDTDTQYFGPGTRLTVL.

J is TRBJ2-3 and V is TRBV28, with 7 bases aligning to TRBD1. This CDR3 has 17 amino acids. Germline trimming cut 5 bases from V and 0 bases from J; bases unmatched to any gene: 11. The germline V gene encodes CDR1 MDHEN and CDR2 SYDVKM. CDR3 loop: CASSPPPTGWSTDTQYF. CDR3 nucleotide sequence: TGTGCCAGCAGTCCCCCCCCGACAGGGTGGAGCACAGATACGCAGTATTTT.

V and J are TRBV28 and TRBJ1-2; D uncertain. The V end was cut by 3 bases, the J end by 7 bases, with 9 bases between. The CDR3 has 12 amino acids. Germline assignment: CDR1 MDHEN and CDR2 SYDVKM. The CDR3 DNA follows: TGTGCCAGCAGTTTTATGGGTTTTGGCTACACCTTC. Encoded protein: CASSFMGFGYTF.

For this clone: Distinct nucleotide sequences in the sample also encode this CDR3. The rearrangement uses TRBV18 and TRBJ2-7; D unclear. V lost 1 base and J lost 2, with 9 bases in between. The CDR3 extends over 14 amino acids. Germline V gene sequence: CDR1 KGHSH, CDR2 LQKENI. The CDR3 loop is CASSPQGGPYEQYF. The CDR3 DNA reads as TGTGCCAGCTCACCACAGGGCGGTCCCTACGAGCAGTACTTC. The full variable domain, in which reference TRBV18 and TRBJ2-7 provide the parts outside the CDR3, is NAGVMQNPRHLVRRRGQEARLRCSPMKGHSHVYWYRQLPEEGLKFMVYLQKENIIDESGMPKERFSAEFPKEGPSILRIQQVVRGDSAAYFCASSPQGGPYEQYFGPGTRLTVT.

The chain couples TRBV5-5 to TRBJ1-1; D might be TRBD1 (5 bases). CDR1 SGHKS and CDR2 YYEKEE come from the germline V gene (reference sequence). Trimming cost V 4 bases and J 1 base, with 23 bases left between them. This CDR3 has 18 amino acids. CDR3 coding DNA: TGTGCCAGCAGCCGAGGAGCCGTTCCCGGGACCGAGAACACTGAAGCTTTCTTT. Amino acids: CASSRGAVPGTENTEAFF.

This rearrangement joins TRBV6-5 to TRBJ1-1; TRBD1 agrees at 8 bases. The CDR3 length is 15 residues. Germline CDR1 reads MNHEY; CDR2 reads SVGAGI. Unmatched junction bases numbered 4, after V lost 1 base and J lost 3 bases. The CDR3 here is CASSYLTGEDTEAFF. DNA of the CDR3: TGTGCCAGCAGTTACTTGACAGGGGAAGACACTGAAGCTTTCTTT.

This clone was seen a single time. V usage is TRBV6-1 and J usage is TRBJ2-5, with D possibly called TRBD1 or TRBD2 (5 bases each). The ends were cut back, 4 bases at V and 8 bases at J, with 17 bases in the middle. The CDR3 totals 14 residues. CDR1 is MNHNS and CDR2 is SASEGT in the germline V gene. CDR3 DNA sequence: TGTGCCAGCAGTGGCCCCGGGACCTCGCTCACCCAGTACTTC. Protein product: CASSGPGTSLTQYF.

The chain joins TRBV18 to TRBJ1-5; D possibly corresponds to TRBD1 (5 bases). Germline V gene lookup returns CDR1 KGHSH and CDR2 LQKENI. There are 15 residues in the CDR3. Trimming pared 2 bases from V and 0 bases from J, leaving 8 bases between. As DNA, the CDR3 is TGTGCCAGCTCACCAACAGGAATTAGCAATCAGCCCCAGCATTTT. Translating it yields CASSPTGISNQPQHF.

The CDR3 DNA reads TGTGCCAGCGGTTTAGGCGGGAGGGTGGGAGAGACCCAGTACTTC. Translating gives CASGLGGRVGETQYF. J is TRBJ2-5 and V is TRBV5-4; 9 bases are shared with TRBD2. V shed 7 bases and J 4 bases; nucleotides not matched to a gene: 11. This CDR3 is built from 15 residues. Germline-derived CDR1 and CDR2 are SGHNT and YYREEE (reference sequence).

This clone was found a few times. The rearrangement uses TRBV7-3 and TRBJ2-5; D call uncertain. Trimming left V 4 bases short and J 5 bases short, with 11 bases between. The CDR3 spans 13 residues. Germline-derived CDR1 and CDR2 are SGHTA and FQGTGA. CDR3 sequence reads: CASSSSLGETQYF. For the CDR3, the DNA is TGTGCCAGCAGCTCTTCCCTTGGGGAGACCCAGTACTTC.

The chain joins TRBV6-1 to TRBJ2-1; 7 nucleotides agree with TRBD2. With V trimmed by 6 bases and J by 3 bases, 5 bases remained unmatched. This CDR3 region has 14 residues. Germline V gene data show CDR1 as MNHNS and CDR2 as SASEGT. The DNA of the CDR3 is TGTGCCAGCAGCTTGACTAGCAGCTACAATGAGCAGTTCTTC. This encodes CASSLTSSYNEQFF.

This chain connects TRBV2 to TRBJ1-2; D is unclear. The CDR3 spans 15 residues. V lost 3 bases to trimming and J lost 7 bases, with 18 bases between them. Germline loops: CDR1 SNHLY, CDR2 FYNNEI. As DNA, the CDR3 is TGTGCCAGCAGTGAGGACGTGCCGATCGCTGGTGGCTACACCTTC. Protein: CASSEDVPIAGGYTF.

V usage is TRBV19 and J usage is TRBJ2-7; a possible D gene is TRBD2 (5 bases). The CDR3 covers 13 residues. V lost 6 bases, J lost 6 bases, and 15 bases lay in between. The V gene's germline CDR1 is LNHDA and CDR2 SQIVND (reference sequence). The CDR3 reads CASSKLGTVEQYF. CDR3 in DNA: TGTGCCAGTAGCAAACTAGGTACGGTCGAGCAGTACTTC. Looking up the rest from reference TRBV19 and TRBJ2-7 gives the full variable domain: DGGITQSPKYLFRKEGQNVTLSCEQNLNHDAMYWYRQDPGQGLRLIYYSQIVNDFQKGDIAEGYSVSREKKESFPLTVTSAQKNPTAFYLCASSKLGTVEQYFGPGTRLTVT.

The chain links TRBV4-2 to TRBJ2-3; D gene unclear. Germline CDR1 LGHNA, CDR2 YNFKEQ. Trimming stripped 1 base from V and 2 bases from J, with 7 bases between. The CDR3 is 14 residues long. The chain's CDR3 is CASSQASNTDTQYF. DNA for the CDR3: TGTGCCAGCAGCCAAGCGAGCAACACAGATACGCAGTATTTT.

The J gene is TRBJ2-3, the V gene TRBV7-8; 8 positions match TRBD1. The V gene end was trimmed by 2 bases and the J gene end by 5 bases; junction bases not matched to a gene: 3. Germline values: CDR1 SGHVS, CDR2 FQNEAQ. The CDR3 length is 14 residues. CDR3 loop: CASSLRQGKDTQYF. The CDR3 nucleotides read TGTGCCAGCAGCTTAAGACAGGGGAAAGATACGCAGTATTTT. Drawing the rest from reference TRBV7-8 and TRBJ2-3, the complete variable domain is GAGVSQSPRYKVAKRGQDVALRCDPISGHVSLFWYQQALGQGPEFLTYFQNEAQLDKSGLPSDRFFAERPEGSVSTLKIQRTQQEDSAVYLCASSLRQGKDTQYFGPGTRLTVL.

The chain is built from TRBV6-1 and TRBJ2-5; perhaps TRBD2 as D (5 bases). This CDR3 has 14 residues. Per the germline V gene, CDR1 is MNHNS and CDR2 is SASEGT. The ends were cut back, 6 bases at V and 1 base at J, with 12 bases in the middle. The CDR3 bases are TGTGCCAGCAGCCACCCGGGGATCCAAGAGACCCAGTACTTC. Its protein product is CASSHPGIQETQYF.

This clone was recorded once. The gene calls are TRBV11-1 and TRBJ2-7; 8 nucleotides line up with TRBD1. V was clipped by 6 bases and J by 0 bases; unmatched bases: 7. Germline CDR1 and CDR2: SGHAT and FQDESV (reference sequence). The CDR3 runs 15 residues. CDR3 DNA: TGTGCCAGCAGGCTGGGACAGGCGAGCTCCTACGAGCAGTACTTC. As protein: CASRLGQASSYEQYF.

The chain has TRBV2 and TRBJ2-1, with TRBD2 matching over 8 bases. Per the germline V gene, CDR1 is SNHLY and CDR2 is FYNNEI. The CDR3 consists of 11 residues. V dropped 10 bases and J dropped 12; count of bases not matched to a gene: 8. CDR3 coding DNA: TGTGCCACGGCGGAGCGGGAGCGGCAGTTCTTC. Translating it yields CATAERERQFF.

This clone was counted many times. V gene TRBV18 combines with J gene TRBJ1-1; D not resolved. Trimming removed 2 bases at V and 1 base at J, with 8 bases between. CDR1 and CDR2 (germline): KGHSH, LQKENI. The CDR3 contains 14 residues. CDR3 protein: CASSPITKNTEAFF. DNA of the CDR3: TGTGCCAGCTCACCAATAACAAAGAACACTGAAGCTTTCTTT.

The chain carries TRBV25-1 and TRBJ1-5; no clear D. V lost 3 bases, J lost 6 bases, and 12 bases lay in between. The CDR3 contains 14 residues. The germline V gene encodes CDR1 MGHDK and CDR2 SYGVNS. This CDR3 is CASSDAGGGQPQHF. The DNA of the CDR3 is TGTGCCAGCAGTGACGCCGGAGGCGGTCAGCCCCAGCATTTT.

The CDR3 sequence is CASSLGANQPQHF. The DNA for the CDR3 is TGTGCCAGCAGCTTGGGGGCCAATCAGCCCCAGCATTTT. This rearrangement joins TRBV5-4 to TRBJ1-5; no firm D call. This CDR3 comprises 13 residues. Germline loops: CDR1 SGHNT, CDR2 YYREEE (reference sequence). Trimming cost V 0 bases and J 3 bases, with 4 bases left between them.